The TCR beta chain described here comes from a study of T cell responses to AZD1222 COVID-19 vaccine. About the study: Investigators merged groups given second doses at roughly 4 or roughly 12 weeks. Study observations and caveats: Nearly half of spike-specific TCRs reportedly target unmutated variant regions.

Points on this clone: No antigen is known for it.

Germline loops: CDR1 MNHNS, CDR2 SASEGT. The length of the CDR3 is 16 residues. V lost 0 bases, J lost 4 bases, and 16 bases lay in between. The repertoire was sequenced with immunoSEQ multiplex PCR; TCRdb's copy has only in-frame clones and lacks some. In the table there are some 110,000 clones, around 91% of which are singletons. The chain joins TRBV6-1 to TRBJ2-7; a weak D match, TRBD1 (5 bases). Here the sequenced sample was peripheral blood, taken on day 0 of AZD1222 vaccination. This receptor was identified in an adult in good health. The CDR3 DNA sequence: TGTGCCAGCAGTGAAGCGTTGGGGCCCCCTCGGTACGAGCAGTACTTC. Amino acids: CASSEALGPPRYEQYF.